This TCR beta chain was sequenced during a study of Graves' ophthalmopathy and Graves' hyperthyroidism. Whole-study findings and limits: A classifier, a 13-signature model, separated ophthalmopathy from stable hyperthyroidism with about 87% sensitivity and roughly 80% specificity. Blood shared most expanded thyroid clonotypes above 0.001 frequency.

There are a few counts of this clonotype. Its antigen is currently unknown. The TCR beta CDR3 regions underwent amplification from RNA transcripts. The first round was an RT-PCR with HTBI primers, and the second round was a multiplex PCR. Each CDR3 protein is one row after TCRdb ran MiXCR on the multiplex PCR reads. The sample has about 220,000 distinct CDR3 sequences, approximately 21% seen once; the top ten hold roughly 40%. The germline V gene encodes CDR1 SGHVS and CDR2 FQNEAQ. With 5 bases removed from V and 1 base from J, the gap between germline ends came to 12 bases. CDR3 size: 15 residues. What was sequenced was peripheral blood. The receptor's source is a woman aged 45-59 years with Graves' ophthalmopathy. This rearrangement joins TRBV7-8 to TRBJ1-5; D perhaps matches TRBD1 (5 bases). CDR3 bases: TGTGCCAGCAGCCCTCGTGGGGGAAGCAATCAGCCCCAGCATTTT. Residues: CASSPRGGSNQPQHF.